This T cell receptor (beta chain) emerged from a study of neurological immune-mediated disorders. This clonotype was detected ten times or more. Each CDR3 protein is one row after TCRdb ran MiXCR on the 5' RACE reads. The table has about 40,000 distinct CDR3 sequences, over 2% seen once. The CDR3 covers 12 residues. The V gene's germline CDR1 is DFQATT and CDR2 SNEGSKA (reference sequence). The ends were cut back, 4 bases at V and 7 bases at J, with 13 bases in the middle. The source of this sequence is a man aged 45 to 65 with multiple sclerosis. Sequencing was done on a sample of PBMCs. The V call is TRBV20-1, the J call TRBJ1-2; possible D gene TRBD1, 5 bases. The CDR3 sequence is CSAKVGASGYTF. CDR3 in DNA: TGCAGTGCTAAAGTAGGGGCTAGTGGCTACACCTTC.